The TCR beta chain under discussion was sequenced for a study of blood T cell repertoires in COVID-19. This CDR3 comprises 13 residues. In germline, CDR1 is LNHDA, CDR2 SQIVND (reference sequence). The V end was cut by 7 bases, the J end by 6 bases, with 16 bases between. Some clones are missing from TCRdb's copy, which holds only in-frame ones; the method was immunoSEQ multiplex PCR. Of about 370,000 clones in the sample, around 87% were seen once. The rearrangement links TRBV19 to TRBJ2-7; D is ambiguous. The sequence came from a woman younger than 45 with COVID-19, enrolled during active disease. The specimen sequenced was peripheral blood. This CDR3 reads CASNNLPGREQYF. The CDR3, as DNA: TGTGCCAGTAATAATCTTCCAGGTCGCGAGCAGTACTTC.